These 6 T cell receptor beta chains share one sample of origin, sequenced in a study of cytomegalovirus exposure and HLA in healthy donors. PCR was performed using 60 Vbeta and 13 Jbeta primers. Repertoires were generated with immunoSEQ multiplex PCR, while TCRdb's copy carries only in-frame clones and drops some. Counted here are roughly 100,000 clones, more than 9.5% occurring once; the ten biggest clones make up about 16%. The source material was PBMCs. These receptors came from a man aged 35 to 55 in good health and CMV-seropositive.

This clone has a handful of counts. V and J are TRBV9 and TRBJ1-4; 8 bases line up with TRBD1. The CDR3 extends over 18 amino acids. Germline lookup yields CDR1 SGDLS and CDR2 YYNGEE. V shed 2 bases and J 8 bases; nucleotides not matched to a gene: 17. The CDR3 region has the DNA TGTGCCAGCAGCGTGGCCCCCCCCCGGACAGGGCGAAGGGAAAAACTGTTTTTT. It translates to CASSVAPPRTGRREKLFF.

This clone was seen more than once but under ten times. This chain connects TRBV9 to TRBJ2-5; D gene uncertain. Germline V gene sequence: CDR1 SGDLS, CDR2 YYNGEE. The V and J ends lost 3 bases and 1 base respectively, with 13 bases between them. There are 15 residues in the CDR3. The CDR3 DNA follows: TGTGCCAGCAGCGCAGGCGTCAATCCCCAAGAGACCCAGTACTTC. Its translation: CASSAGVNPQETQYF.

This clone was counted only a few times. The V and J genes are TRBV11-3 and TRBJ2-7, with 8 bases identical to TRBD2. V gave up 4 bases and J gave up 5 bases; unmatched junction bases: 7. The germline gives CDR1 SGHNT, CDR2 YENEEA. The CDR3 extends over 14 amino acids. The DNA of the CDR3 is TGTGCCAGCAGCTCGGGACTAGGTGGAAACGAGCAGTACTTC. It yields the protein CASSSGLGGNEQYF.

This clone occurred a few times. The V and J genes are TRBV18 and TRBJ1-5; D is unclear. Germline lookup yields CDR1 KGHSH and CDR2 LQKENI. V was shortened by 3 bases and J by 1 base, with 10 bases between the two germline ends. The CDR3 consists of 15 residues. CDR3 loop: CASSPAGGSNQPQHF. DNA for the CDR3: TGTGCCAGCTCACCGGCCGGAGGGAGCAATCAGCCCCAGCATTTT.

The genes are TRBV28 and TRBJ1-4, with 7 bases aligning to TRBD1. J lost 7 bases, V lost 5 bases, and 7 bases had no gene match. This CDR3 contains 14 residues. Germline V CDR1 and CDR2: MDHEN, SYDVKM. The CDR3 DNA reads TGTGCCAGCAGTACTCGACAGGGCAGTGAAAAACTGTTTTTT. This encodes CASSTRQGSEKLFF.

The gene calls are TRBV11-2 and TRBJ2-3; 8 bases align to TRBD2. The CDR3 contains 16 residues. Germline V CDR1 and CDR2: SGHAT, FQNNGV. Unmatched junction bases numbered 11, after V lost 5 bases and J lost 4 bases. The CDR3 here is CASSPRAGTRPDTQYF. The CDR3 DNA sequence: TGTGCCAGCAGCCCCCGAGCAGGGACTAGGCCAGATACGCAGTATTTT.